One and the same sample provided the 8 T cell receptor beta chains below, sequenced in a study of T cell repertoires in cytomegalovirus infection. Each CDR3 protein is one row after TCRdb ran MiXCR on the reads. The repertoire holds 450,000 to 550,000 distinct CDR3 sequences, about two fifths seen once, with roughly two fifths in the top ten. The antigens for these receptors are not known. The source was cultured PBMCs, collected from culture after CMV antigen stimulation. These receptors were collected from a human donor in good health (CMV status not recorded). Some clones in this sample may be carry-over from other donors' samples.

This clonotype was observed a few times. CDR3 nucleotide sequence: TGTGCCAGCAGCCCCCCGGGGAGGGAAGAGACCCAGTACTTC. As protein: CASSPPGREETQYF. The genes are TRBV7-2 and TRBJ2-5; 7 nucleotides match TRBD2. Trimming removed 5 bases from V and 3 bases from J; junction bases left unmatched: 6. The germline V gene encodes CDR1 SGHTA and CDR2 FQGNSA. The CDR3 consists of 14 residues.

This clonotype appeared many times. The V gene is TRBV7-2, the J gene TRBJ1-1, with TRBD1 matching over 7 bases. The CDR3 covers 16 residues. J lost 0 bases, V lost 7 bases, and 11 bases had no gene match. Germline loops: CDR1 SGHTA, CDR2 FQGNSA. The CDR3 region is CASTRQGRALNTEAFF. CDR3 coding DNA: TGTGCCAGCACCCGACAGGGTAGGGCCCTGAACACTGAAGCTTTCTTT.

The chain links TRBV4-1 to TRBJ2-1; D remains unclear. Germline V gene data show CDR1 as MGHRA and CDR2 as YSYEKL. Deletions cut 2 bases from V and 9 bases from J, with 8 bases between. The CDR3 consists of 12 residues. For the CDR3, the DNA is TGCGCCAGCAGCCAAACAGTGGGTGAGCAGTTCTTC. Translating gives CASSQTVGEQFF.

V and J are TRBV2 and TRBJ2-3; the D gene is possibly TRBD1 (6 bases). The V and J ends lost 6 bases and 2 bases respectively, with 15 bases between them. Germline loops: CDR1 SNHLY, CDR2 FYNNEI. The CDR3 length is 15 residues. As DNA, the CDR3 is TGTGCCAGCAGACGACAGGTTCTGAACACAGATACGCAGTATTTT. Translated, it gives CASRRQVLNTDTQYF.

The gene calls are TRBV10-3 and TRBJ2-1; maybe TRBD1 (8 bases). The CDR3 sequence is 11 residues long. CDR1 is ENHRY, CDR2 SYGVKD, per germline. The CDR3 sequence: CVIQGGHEQFF. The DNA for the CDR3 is TGTGTCATACAGGGGGGGCATGAGCAGTTCTTC.

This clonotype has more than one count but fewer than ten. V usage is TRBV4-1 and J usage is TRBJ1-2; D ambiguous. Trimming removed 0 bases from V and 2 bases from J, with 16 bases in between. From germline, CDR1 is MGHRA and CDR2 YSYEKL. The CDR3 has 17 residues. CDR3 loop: CASSQEESPPNNYGYTF. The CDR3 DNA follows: TGCGCCAGCAGCCAAGAGGAATCGCCACCTAACAACTATGGCTACACCTTC.

The CDR3 sequence is CASSYSAGEETQYF. CDR3 in DNA: TGTGCCAGCAGTTACAGCGCGGGCGAAGAGACCCAGTACTTC. The chain is built from TRBV6-6 and TRBJ2-5; D might be TRBD2 (5 bases). Deletions cut 2 bases from V and 3 bases from J, with 10 bases between. Germline CDR1 is MNHNY and CDR2 is SVGAGI (reference sequence). The CDR3 spans 14 residues.

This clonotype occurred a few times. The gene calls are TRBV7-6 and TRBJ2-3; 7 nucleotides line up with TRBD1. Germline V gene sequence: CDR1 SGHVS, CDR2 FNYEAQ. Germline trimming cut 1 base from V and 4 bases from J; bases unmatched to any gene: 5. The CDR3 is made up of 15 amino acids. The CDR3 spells CASSLGTGAADTQYF. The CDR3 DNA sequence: TGTGCCAGCAGCTTAGGGACAGGCGCCGCAGATACGCAGTATTTT.